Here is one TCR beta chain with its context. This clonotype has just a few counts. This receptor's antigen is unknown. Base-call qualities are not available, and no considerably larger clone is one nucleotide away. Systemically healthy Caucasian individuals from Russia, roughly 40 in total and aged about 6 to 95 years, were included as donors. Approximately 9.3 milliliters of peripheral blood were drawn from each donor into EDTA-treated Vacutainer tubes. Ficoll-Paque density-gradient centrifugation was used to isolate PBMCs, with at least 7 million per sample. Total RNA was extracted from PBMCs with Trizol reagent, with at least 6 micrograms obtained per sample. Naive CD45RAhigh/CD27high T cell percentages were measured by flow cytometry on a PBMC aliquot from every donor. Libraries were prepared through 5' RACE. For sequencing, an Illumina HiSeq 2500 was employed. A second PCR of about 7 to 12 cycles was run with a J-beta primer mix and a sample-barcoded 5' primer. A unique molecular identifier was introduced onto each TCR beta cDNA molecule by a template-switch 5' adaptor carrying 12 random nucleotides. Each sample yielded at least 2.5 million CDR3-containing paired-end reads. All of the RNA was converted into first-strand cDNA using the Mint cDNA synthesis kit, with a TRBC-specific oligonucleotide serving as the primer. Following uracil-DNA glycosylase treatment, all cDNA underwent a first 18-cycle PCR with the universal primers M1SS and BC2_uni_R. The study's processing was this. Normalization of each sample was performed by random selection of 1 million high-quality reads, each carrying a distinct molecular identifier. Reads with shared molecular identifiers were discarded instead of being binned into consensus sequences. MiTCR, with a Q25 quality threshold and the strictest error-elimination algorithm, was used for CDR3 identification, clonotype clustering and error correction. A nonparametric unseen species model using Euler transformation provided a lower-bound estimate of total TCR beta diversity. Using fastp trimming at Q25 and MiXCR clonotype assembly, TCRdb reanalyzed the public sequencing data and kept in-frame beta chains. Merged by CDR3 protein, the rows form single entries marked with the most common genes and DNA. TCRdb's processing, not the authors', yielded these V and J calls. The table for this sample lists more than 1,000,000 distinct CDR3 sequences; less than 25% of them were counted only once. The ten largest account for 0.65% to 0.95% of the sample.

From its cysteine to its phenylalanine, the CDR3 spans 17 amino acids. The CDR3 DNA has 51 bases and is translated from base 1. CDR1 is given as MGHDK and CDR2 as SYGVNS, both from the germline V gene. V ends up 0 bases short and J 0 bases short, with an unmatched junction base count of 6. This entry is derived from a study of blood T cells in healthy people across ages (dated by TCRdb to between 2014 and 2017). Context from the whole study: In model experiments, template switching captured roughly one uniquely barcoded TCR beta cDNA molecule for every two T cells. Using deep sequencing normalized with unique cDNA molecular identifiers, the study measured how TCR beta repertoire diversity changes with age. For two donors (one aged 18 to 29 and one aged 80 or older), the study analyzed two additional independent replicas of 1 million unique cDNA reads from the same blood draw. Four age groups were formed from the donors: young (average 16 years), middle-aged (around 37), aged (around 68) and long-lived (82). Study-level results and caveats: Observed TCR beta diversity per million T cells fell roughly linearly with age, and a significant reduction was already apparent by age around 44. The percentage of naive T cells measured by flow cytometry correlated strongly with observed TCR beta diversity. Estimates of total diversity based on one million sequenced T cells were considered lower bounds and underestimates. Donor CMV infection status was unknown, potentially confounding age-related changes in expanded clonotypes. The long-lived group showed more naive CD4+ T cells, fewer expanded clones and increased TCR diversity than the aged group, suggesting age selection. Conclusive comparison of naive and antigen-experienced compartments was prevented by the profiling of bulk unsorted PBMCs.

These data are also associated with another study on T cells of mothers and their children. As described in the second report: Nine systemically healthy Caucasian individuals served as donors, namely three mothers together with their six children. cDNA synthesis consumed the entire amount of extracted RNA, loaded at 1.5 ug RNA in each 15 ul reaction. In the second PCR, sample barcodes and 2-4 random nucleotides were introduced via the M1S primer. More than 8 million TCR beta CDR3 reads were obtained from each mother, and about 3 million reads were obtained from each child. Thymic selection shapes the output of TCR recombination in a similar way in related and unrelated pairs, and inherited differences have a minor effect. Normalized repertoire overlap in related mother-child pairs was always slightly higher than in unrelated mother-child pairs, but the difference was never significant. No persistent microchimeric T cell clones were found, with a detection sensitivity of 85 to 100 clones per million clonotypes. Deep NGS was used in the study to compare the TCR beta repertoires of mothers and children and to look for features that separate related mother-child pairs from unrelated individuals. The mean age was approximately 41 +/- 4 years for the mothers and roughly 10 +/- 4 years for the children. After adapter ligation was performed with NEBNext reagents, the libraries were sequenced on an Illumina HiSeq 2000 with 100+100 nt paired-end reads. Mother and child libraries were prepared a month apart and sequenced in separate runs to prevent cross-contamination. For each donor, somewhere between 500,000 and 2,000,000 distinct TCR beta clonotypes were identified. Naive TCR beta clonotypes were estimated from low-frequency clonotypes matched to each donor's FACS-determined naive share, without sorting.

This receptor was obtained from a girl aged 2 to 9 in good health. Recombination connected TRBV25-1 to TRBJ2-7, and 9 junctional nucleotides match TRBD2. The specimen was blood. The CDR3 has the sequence CASSEYFSGGSSYEQYF. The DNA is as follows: TGTGCCAGCAGTGAATATTTTAGCGGGGGATCCTCCTACGAGCAGTACTTC.